This TCR beta chain appears in the sequencing data of a study of blood T cell repertoires in COVID-19. Study-level background: The cDNA or gDNA used as material had been derived from T cells, B-cell-depleted T cells, or PBMCs.

This clone was recorded only once. Seattle patients were enrolled during active infection and followed longitudinally. The data were produced by immunoSEQ multiplex PCR, yet TCRdb's version contains in-frame clones alone and is incomplete. The sample contains roughly 220,000 clones, roughly 80% of which appear only once. This clonotype was sampled from a woman older than 75 with COVID-19, enrolled during active disease. Material for sequencing was peripheral blood.

This CDR3 is CASSAGLAGALNTGELFF. The DNA of the CDR3 is TGTGCCAGCAGCGCCGGGCTAGCGGGGGCCTTGAACACCGGGGAGCTGTTTTTT. V usage is TRBV7-3 and J usage is TRBJ2-2; 10 positions match TRBD2. V was clipped by 5 bases and J by 1 base; unmatched bases: 10. CDR1 and CDR2 from the germline V gene are SGHTA and FQGTGA. The CDR3 is made up of 18 amino acids.